This paragraph reports one TCR beta chain. What it binds is unknown. Unique molecular identifiers were used to barcode this TCRbeta library. TCRdb independently ran MiXCR on the PCR reads; one entry per CDR3 protein. The sample lists more than 85,000 distinct CDR3 sequences; 7% to 8% were seen once. Germline assignment: CDR1 MDHEN and CDR2 SYDVKM. The CDR3 runs to 13 residues. The V gene lost 8 bases and the J gene lost 0 bases, with 8 bases spanning the gap. This sample is part of a study of T-cell reconstitution after alpha-beta-depleted transplantation in children. Study-wide results and limits: Where some patients showed high TCRbeta diversity at day 60, it came from recipient T cells and thymic progenitors that had survived. The origin of alpha-beta T cells about two months after transplant was reportedly several hundred expanded graft clones.

The origin of this receptor is a boy between 2 and 10 years old with acute lymphoblastic leukemia, due to receive a stem cell transplant. The sample was PBMCs, taken before TCRalphabeta/CD19-depleted stem cell transplant. The chain has TRBV28 and TRBJ2-1, with no clear D. The CDR3: CASGWSSYNEQFF. The DNA of the CDR3 is TGTGCCAGCGGCTGGAGCTCCTACAATGAGCAGTTCTTC.